This T cell receptor beta chain is from a study of CD8 T cells in ankylosing spondylitis. Study observations and caveats: As reported, disease-linked clones showed significant enrichment in matched ankylosing spondylitis synovial fluid.

TCRdb analysed the 5' RACE reads with MiXCR anew, one entry per CDR3 protein. The table shows some 130,000 distinct CDR3 sequences, with around 7.9% occurring only once. This clonotype occurred many times. Its antigen remains unidentified. This CDR3 has 15 residues. Germline CDR1 SGHRS, CDR2 YFSETQ. V was shortened by 3 bases and J by 5 bases, with 17 bases between the two germline ends. The sample taken for sequencing was blood, either unsorted or a sorted T cell fraction (not recorded which). This clonotype was sampled from a female donor with ankylosing spondylitis or in good health (not recorded which). This sequence joins TRBV5-1 and TRBJ2-5; no clear D. Here the CDR3 reads CASSSTDSRAETQYF. CDR3 sequence (DNA): TGCGCCAGCAGCTCGACCGACTCTAGAGCGGAGACCCAGTACTTC.